This T cell receptor (beta chain) was retrieved from a study of regulatory T cells in long-lasting Graves disease. Study conclusions and caveats: Persistent disease preferred TRBV28, TRBJ1-2 and TRBJ2-5.

The CDR3 is 12 amino acids. V trimming: 4 bases; J trimming: 13 bases; junction bases outside the gene matches: 4. Germline CDR1 reads SGHKS; CDR2 reads YYEKEE (reference sequence). Notes on this clonotype: Its antigen is currently unknown.

Time point denoted: persistent/refractory GD, antithyroid drugs over 5 years with positive TRAb. Isolated PBMC RNA provided the starting material for the TCR library. For TCR beta, libraries came from iRepertoire HTBI primers and Arm-PCR of CDR3 regions. TCRdb analysed the multiplex PCR reads with MiXCR anew, one entry per CDR3 protein. The repertoire holds 300,000 to 400,000 distinct CDR3 sequences, about 18% seen once, with approximately 31% in the top ten. The sample in question was peripheral blood mononuclear cells (PBMCs), obtained when the disease was refractory, from a patient treated with antithyroid drugs. The TCR was taken from a female donor with Graves disease. V gene TRBV5-5 combines with J gene TRBJ1-6, with 8 bases lining up with TRBD1. DNA of the CDR3: TGTGCCAGCAGCCGGGACAGGCTTCCCCTCCACTTT. This translates into CASSRDRLPLHF. The complete variable domain, with remaining parts taken from reference TRBV5-5 and TRBJ1-6, reads DAGVTQSPTHLIKTRGQQVTLRCSPISGHKSVSWYQQVLGQGPQFIFQYYEKEERGRGNFPDRFSARQFPNYSSELNVNALLLGDSALYLCASSRDRLPLHFGNGTRLTVT.